The 21 T cell receptor beta chains given below trace back to one sample, sequenced in a study of Ad26.COV2.S vaccination and SARS-CoV-2 variants. As for treatment: roughly 19 received Ad26.COV2.S at low or high dose, single or two shots; about 5 received placebo; per-sample allocation not given. The samples date from day 63 after the first vaccine or placebo injection. Profiling relied on immunoSEQ multiplex PCR, and the TCRdb table lists in-frame clones only, not all of them. The sample holds approximately 300,000 clones, 85% seen once. The sequencing here drew on peripheral blood, taken in a trial of Ad26.COV2.S vaccine versus placebo. The source is a person between 18 and 60 years old who received the Ad26.COV2.S COVID-19 vaccine or a placebo.

The chain carries TRBV4-2 and TRBJ2-5; maybe TRBD1 (6 bases). The CDR3 extends over 14 amino acids. V was pared by 1 base and J by 4 bases, with 10 bases between. Germline V gene lookup returns CDR1 LGHNA and CDR2 YNFKEQ. The CDR3 coding sequence is TGTGCCAGCAGCCAAGTGGGGGACACAGAGACCCAGTACTTC. The encoded protein is CASSQVGDTETQYF.

The chain couples TRBV28 to TRBJ1-5; TRBD1 is a possible D gene (5 bases). The CDR3 sequence is 16 residues long. Deletions cut 5 bases from V and 0 bases from J, with 14 bases between. Germline CDR1 MDHEN, CDR2 SYDVKM. CDR3 sequence (DNA): TGTGCCAGCAGTACCTATTTCGGGGGTAGCAATCAGCCCCAGCATTTT. Its translation is CASSTYFGGSNQPQHF.

The chain uses TRBV6-5 and TRBJ1-6; maybe TRBD1 (5 bases). Germline V gene sequence: CDR1 MNHEY, CDR2 SVGAGI. The length of the CDR3 is 14 residues. V lost 8 bases, J lost 4 bases, and 12 bases lay in between. CDR3 DNA: TGTGCCAGCTGGGACGGACTTTATAATTCACCCCTCCACTTT. Amino acid sequence: CASWDGLYNSPLHF.

This clone was seen a handful of times. The chain joins TRBV18 to TRBJ1-5; 7 positions match TRBD1. This CDR3 has 14 amino acids. V lost 5 bases and J lost 2; bases outside the gene matches: 3. Per the germline V gene, CDR1 is KGHSH and CDR2 is LQKENI. The CDR3 reads CASSSGTGNQPQHF. CDR3 DNA: TGTGCCAGCTCATCTGGGACAGGCAATCAGCCCCAGCATTTT.

V gene TRBV5-1 combines with J gene TRBJ2-1, with TRBD1 matching over 7 bases. From germline, CDR1 is SGHRS and CDR2 YFSETQ. After removal of 5 bases from V and 9 bases from J, the junction contained 14 bases not matched to a gene. The CDR3 runs to 15 residues. CDR3 region: CASRVAQGVLIEQFF. CDR3 nucleotide sequence: TGCGCCAGCAGGGTGGCTCAGGGGGTCCTAATTGAGCAGTTCTTC.

The V and J genes are TRBV6-1 and TRBJ2-1; TRBD2 agrees at 9 bases. The trim removed 1 base at V and 10 bases at J, leaving 8 bases unmatched. The CDR3 sequence is 15 residues long. The V gene's germline CDR1 is MNHNS and CDR2 SASEGT. DNA of the CDR3: TGTGCCAGCAGTGAAGTCCTAGCGGGGTCCGGCGAGCAGTTCTTC. Protein: CASSEVLAGSGEQFF.

This chain joins TRBV4-2 and TRBJ2-4; 8 bases align to TRBD1. Germline CDR1 reads LGHNA; CDR2 reads YNFKEQ. Trimming removed 0 bases from V and 5 bases from J; junction bases left unmatched: 12. CDR3 length equals 18 residues. The CDR3 spells CASSQDLDRVGEENIQYF. The CDR3 DNA reads TGTGCCAGCAGCCAAGATTTGGACAGGGTAGGGGAAGAAAACATTCAGTACTTC.

This clone is a singleton in its sample. This chain uses TRBV28 with TRBJ2-7; the match to TRBD2 covers 8 bases. CDR1 and CDR2 from the germline V gene are MDHEN and SYDVKM. This CDR3 has 15 amino acids. V dropped 7 bases and J dropped 5; count of bases not matched to a gene: 13. The CDR3 region has the DNA TGTGCCAGCACCCCGGGGGGGGGCCGTTGGGACGAGCAGTACTTC. Translated: CASTPGGGRWDEQYF.

The chain couples TRBV7-9 to TRBJ2-3, with TRBD2 matching over 7 bases. Germline trimming cut 1 base from V and 5 bases from J; bases unmatched to any gene: 9. Per the germline V gene, CDR1 is SEHNR and CDR2 is FQNEAQ (reference sequence). This CDR3 spans 16 amino acids. The CDR3 region is CASSLVAGERRDTQYF. Written as DNA, the CDR3 is TGTGCCAGCAGCTTAGTGGCGGGGGAACGTAGAGATACGCAGTATTTT.

The chain couples TRBV12-5 to TRBJ2-7, with D tentatively TRBD1 (6 bases). V dropped 0 bases and J dropped 2 bases, with 14 bases sitting between them. The CDR3 has 16 amino acids. The germline CDR1 and CDR2 sequences are LGHNT and FRNRAP. The CDR3 DNA sequence: TGTGCTAGTGGTTTGGTACGTTCCCCAGGGGCCTACGAGCAGTACTTC. Translating it yields CASGLVRSPGAYEQYF. Full variable domain (rest looked up from reference TRBV12-5 and TRBJ2-7): DARVTQTPRHKVTEMGQEVTMRCQPILGHNTVFWYRQTMMQGLELLAYFRNRAPLDDSGMPKDRFSAEMPDATLATLKIQPSEPRDSAVYFCASGLVRSPGAYEQYFGPGTRLTVT.

V is TRBV6-5 and J is TRBJ1-3; D possibly corresponds to TRBD1 (5 bases). From germline, CDR1 is MNHEY and CDR2 SVGAGI. V lost 6 bases and J lost 4, with 16 bases in between. This CDR3 spans 15 amino acids. The CDR3 DNA follows: TGTGCCAGCAGCGCGGGGGGTCCGCGCGGAAACACCATATATTTT. Translation: CASSAGGPRGNTIYF.

This sequence joins TRBV6-5 and TRBJ1-6; unclear D gene. Between the trimmed V and J ends, which lost 7 bases and 10 bases, there was a span of 20 bases. This CDR3 contains 15 residues. From germline, CDR1 is MNHEY and CDR2 SVGAGI. The CDR3 spells CASTPGRYGRSPLHF. For the CDR3, the DNA is TGTGCCAGCACCCCCGGGAGATACGGACGGTCACCCCTCCACTTT.

CDR3 DNA sequence: TGCGCCAGTCGGTGGGGGAACACCGGGGAGCTGTTTTTT. Amino acid sequence: CASRWGNTGELFF. The V gene is TRBV5-1, the J gene TRBJ2-2; D is undetermined. Germline V gives CDR1 SGHRS, CDR2 YFSETQ. This CDR3 region has 13 residues. V was trimmed by 8 bases and J by 1 base, leaving 9 bases between them.

As DNA, the CDR3 is TGTGCCAGCACCCAGGGTGGTGGAAATTCACCCCTCCACTTT. As protein: CASTQGGGNSPLHF. This chain uses TRBV6-5 with TRBJ1-6; D might be TRBD1 (5 bases). CDR3 length: 14 residues. The V gene lost 7 bases and the J gene lost 7 bases, with 14 bases spanning the gap. The germline gives CDR1 MNHEY, CDR2 SVGAGI.

This clone turned up a few times. The chain links TRBV6-5 to TRBJ1-3; D ambiguous. The CDR3 is 15 residues long. CDR1 is MNHEY and CDR2 is SVGAGI in the germline V gene. V was pared by 2 bases and J by 0 bases, with 8 bases between. CDR3 residues: CASSYPERSGNTIYF. The CDR3 nucleotides read TGTGCCAGCAGTTACCCCGAGCGCTCTGGAAACACCATATATTTT.

V and J are TRBV7-2 and TRBJ1-5; 8 bases fit TRBD1. The CDR3 runs 15 residues. Germline V gene lookup returns CDR1 SGHTA and CDR2 FQGNSA. After removal of 1 base from V and 7 bases from J, the junction contained 6 bases not matched to a gene. The CDR3 DNA sequence: TGTGCCAGCAGCTTAGACGGACAGGGCCTACAGCCCCAGCATTTT. Translating it yields CASSLDGQGLQPQHF. Supplemented by reference TRBV7-2 and TRBJ1-5, the full variable domain reads GAGVSQSPSNKVTEKGKDVELRCDPISGHTALYWYRQSLGQGLEFLIYFQGNSAPDKSGLPSDRFSAERTGGSVSTLTIQRTQQEDSAVYLCASSLDGQGLQPQHFGDGTRLSIL.

The V gene is TRBV29-1, the J gene TRBJ1-2; no clear D gene. Germline V gene lookup returns CDR1 SQVTM and CDR2 ANQGSEA. Trimming removed 4 bases from V and 6 bases from J, with 12 bases in between. The CDR3 totals 12 residues. CDR3 residues: CSVGNKVDGYTF. CDR3 coding DNA: TGCAGCGTTGGGAACAAGGTGGATGGCTACACCTTC.

This chain connects TRBV15 to TRBJ2-7; 9 nucleotides align to TRBD2. The CDR3 is made up of 14 amino acids. From germline, CDR1 is LNHNV and CDR2 YYDKDF (reference sequence). The junction had 4 bases not matched to a gene; V was cut back by 3 bases and J by 4 bases. CDR3 in amino acids: CATSRAGGPYEQYF. CDR3 DNA sequence: TGTGCCACCAGCAGGGCGGGGGGGCCTTACGAGCAGTACTTC.

V usage is TRBV24-1 and J usage is TRBJ2-5; 8 nucleotides match TRBD1. CDR3 size: 14 residues. V lost 3 bases and J lost 7; bases outside the gene matches: 6. CDR1 and CDR2 from the germline V gene are KGHDR and SFDVKD. In nucleotides, the CDR3 is TGTGCCACCAGTGATCCAGGGGGCAGCGGGACCCAGTACTTC. It codes for CATSDPGGSGTQYF.

The chain couples TRBV7-9 to TRBJ2-1, with a tentative D call TRBD2 (7 bases). The CDR3 spans 15 residues. Germline CDR1 reads SEHNR; CDR2 reads FQNEAQ (reference sequence). Trimming left V 5 bases short and J 5 bases short, with 16 bases between. The CDR3, as DNA: TGTGCCAGCAGCCCTCCGGGGGGCGCCCACAATGAGCAGTTCTTC. This codes for CASSPPGGAHNEQFF.

This chain links TRBV6-1 with TRBJ1-5; 7 bases line up with TRBD1. The CDR3 contains 18 residues. J was trimmed by 2 bases and V by 2 bases; bases with no gene match: 12. The germline V gene encodes CDR1 MNHNS and CDR2 SASEGT. CDR3 region: CASSEHRGVDRGNQPQHF. The CDR3 nucleotides read TGTGCCAGCAGTGAACACAGGGGTGTTGATCGTGGCAATCAGCCCCAGCATTTT.